This is a list of T cell receptor beta chains from one sample in a study of cytomegalovirus exposure and HLA in healthy donors. TCRdb's table, derived via immunoSEQ multiplex PCR, lists solely in-frame clones and lacks some. This table has 150,000 to 180,000 clones, 80% appearing once. Material: PBMCs. The receptors stem from a man aged 25 to 40 in good health and CMV-seropositive. Both conserved end residues are part of each CDR3. D genes are given only for firm matches. Clone size is not always given. Where it is, it says once, few, many or a class for expanded clones.

j_call clone_size v_call d_call cdr3_aa cdr3_nt
TRBJ1-2 - TRBV19 - CASSNTGSYGYGYTF TGTGCCAGTAGTAACACAGGGAGCTACGGCTATGGCTACACCTTC
TRBJ2-7 - TRBV10-3 - CAIPSSYEQYF TGTGCCATCCCGTCTTCCTACGAGCAGTACTTC
TRBJ1-4 few TRBV9 TRBD1 CASTVTGTGNEKLFF TGTGCCAGCACAGTGACCGGGACAGGAAACGAAAAACTGTTTTTT
TRBJ1-5 - TRBV6-5 TRBD1 CASSKTGGWQPQHF TGTGCCAGCAGCAAGACAGGGGGCTGGCAGCCCCAGCATTTT
TRBJ2-1 few TRBV7-9 TRBD1 CASSRDWTGPHSYNEQFF TGTGCCAGCAGCCGAGACTGGACAGGGCCACACTCCTACAATGAGCAGTTCTTC
TRBJ2-2 - TRBV5-5 - CASNRDNINTGELFF TGTGCCAGCAACCGAGACAACATCAACACCGGGGAGCTGTTTTTT
TRBJ1-2 - TRBV28 TRBD1 CASRRQGFYDGYTF TGTGCCAGCAGGAGACAGGGATTTTATGATGGCTACACCTTC
TRBJ2-7 - TRBV2 TRBD2 CASSEGTSGSEQYF TGTGCCAGCAGTGAAGGGACTAGCGGGAGCGAGCAGTACTTC
TRBJ2-7 - TRBV27 TRBD1 CASSPWTGDEQYF TGTGCCAGCAGTCCCTGGACAGGGGACGAGCAGTACTTC
TRBJ2-1 - TRBV18 TRBD2 CASSQISGDNEQFF TGTGCCAGCTCACAAATTAGCGGGGACAATGAGCAGTTCTTC
TRBJ1-2 - TRBV5-4 TRBD1 CASSLVGTGANYGYTF TGTGCCAGCAGCTTGGTGGGGACAGGGGCCAACTATGGCTACACCTTC
TRBJ2-7 - TRBV5-1 - CASSLSAAYEQYF TGCGCCAGCAGCTTGTCTGCGGCTTACGAGCAGTACTTC
TRBJ1-2 once TRBV18 - CASSPSQDGYTF TGTGCCAGCTCACCCTCTCAGGATGGCTACACCTTC
TRBJ1-3 - TRBV5-3 - CARSVIAMRPGNTIYF TGTGCCAGAAGCGTAATTGCCATGCGGCCTGGAAACACCATATATTTT
TRBJ2-1 - TRBV7-3 TRBD2 CASSSLGTSVYNEQFF TGTGCCAGCAGCAGCTTGGGGACTAGCGTGTACAATGAGCAGTTCTTC
TRBJ2-3 - TRBV28 - CASEEVPGTSYTDTQYF TGTGCCAGCGAAGAAGTACCCGGGACAAGCTACACAGATACGCAGTATTTT
TRBJ2-1 - TRBV28 TRBD2 CASRTWASGSGEQFF TGTGCCAGCAGGACTTGGGCTAGCGGGAGTGGCGAGCAGTTCTTC
TRBJ1-5 few TRBV15 - CATSREGGVTQPQHF TGTGCCACCAGCAGAGAAGGGGGGGTGACCCAGCCCCAGCATTTT
TRBJ2-5 few TRBV19 - CASSTQAASQETQYF TGTGCCAGTAGTACCCAAGCGGCTTCCCAAGAGACCCAGTACTTC
TRBJ2-7 - TRBV7-2 TRBD2 CASSLVSLAGNYEQYF TGTGCCAGCAGCTTAGTGAGCCTAGCGGGAAACTACGAGCAGTACTTC
TRBJ2-4 - TRBV7-4 - CASSLVVAFHKNIQYF TGTGCCAGCAGCTTAGTAGTTGCCTTCCACAAAAACATTCAGTACTTC
TRBJ2-1 - TRBV11-1 TRBD1 CASSERTGGLNEQFF TGTGCCAGCAGCGAGCGGACAGGGGGCTTGAATGAGCAGTTCTTC
TRBJ2-1 few TRBV29-1 - CSVERRLSSYNEQFF TGCAGCGTCGAAAGGAGGTTAAGCTCCTACAATGAGCAGTTCTTC
TRBJ2-7 - TRBV2 - CASSKDVSYEQYF TGTGCCAGCAGTAAAGACGTCTCCTACGAGCAGTACTTC
TRBJ2-1 - TRBV10-3 TRBD2 CAISESNPGTSGAHEQFF TGTGCCATCAGTGAGTCGAATCCCGGGACTAGCGGGGCACATGAGCAGTTCTTC
TRBJ2-7 - TRBV19 - CASSIFSGVGEQYF TGTGCCAGTAGTATCTTCTCGGGAGTGGGGGAGCAGTACTTC
TRBJ2-7 - TRBV20-1 - CSARLQCPQYF TGCAGTGCTAGACTCCAGTGTCCTCAGTACTTC
TRBJ2-1 few TRBV4-2 - CASSLRGNEQFF TGTGCCAGCAGCTTGCGGGGAAATGAGCAGTTCTTC
TRBJ2-7 - TRBV10-3 TRBD2 CAISLAGEVQQYF TGTGCCATCAGTTTGGCGGGAGAAGTTCAGCAGTACTTC
TRBJ2-1 few TRBV9 TRBD2 CASSAGTSSYNEQFF TGTGCCAGCAGCGCCGGGACTAGCTCCTACAATGAGCAGTTCTTC
TRBJ1-2 - TRBV4-1 - CASSQEFAALNYGYTF TGCGCCAGCAGCCAAGAATTCGCAGCGTTAAACTATGGCTACACCTTC
TRBJ2-2 - TRBV5-1 - CASSLAAWTGELFF TGCGCCAGCAGCTTGGCCGCGTGGACCGGGGAGCTGTTTTTT
TRBJ2-7 - TRBV4-2 TRBD2 CASSQETPGGPYYEQYF TGTGCCAGCAGCCAAGAAACCCCGGGAGGGCCTTACTACGAGCAGTACTTC